This is a list of T cell receptor beta chains from one sample in a study of blood T cell repertoires in COVID-19. Generated by immunoSEQ multiplex PCR, the TCRdb table keeps only in-frame clones and is missing some. The table has 300,000 to 400,000 clones, over 80% seen once; the top ten hold more than 7.5%. The sample consisted of peripheral blood. The source is a man aged 30-40 years with COVID-19, enrolled during active disease. CDR3s include the opening cysteine and the closing phenylalanine or tryptophan. Fields, in order: D gene, J gene, clone size, V gene, CDR3 DNA, CDR3 protein. D genes are given only for firm matches. Clone size, where shown, is once, few, many, or a class for clones that have expanded.

D: NA; J: TRBJ2-2; size: NA; V: TRBV7-8; DNA: TGTGCCAGCAGCCCCCGGTTCTCGCGGGAGCTGTTTTTT; CDR3: CASSPRFSRELFF
D: NA; J: TRBJ1-2; size: NA; V: TRBV9; DNA: TGTGCCAGCACCATCAGCAGGAGCGGCTATGGCTACACCTTC; CDR3: CASTISRSGYGYTF
D: NA; J: TRBJ2-7; size: once; V: TRBV7-9; DNA: TGTGCCAGCAGCTTAGAGTCAGGGTCTTCCCCCTACTTC; CDR3: CASSLESGSSPYF
D: TRBD1; J: TRBJ2-1; size: NA; V: TRBV24-1; DNA: TGTGCCACCAGTGAGGAGGACAGGGGTTTTTGGAATGAGCAGTTCTTC; CDR3: CATSEEDRGFWNEQFF
D: NA; J: TRBJ2-3; size: once; V: TRBV25-1; DNA: TGTGCCAGCAGTGAAGGGTATGGAGGGGGCCTTACAGATACGCAGTATTTT; CDR3: CASSEGYGGGLTDTQYF
D: TRBD1; J: TRBJ2-7; size: NA; V: TRBV2; DNA: TGTGCCAGCAGGGAACAGGGGGCTCACTCCTACGAGCAGTACTTC; CDR3: CASREQGAHSYEQYF
D: TRBD2; J: TRBJ2-3; size: NA; V: TRBV27; DNA: TGTGCCAGCCTAAGACGGGGGGGGGTTGCAGATACGCAGTATTTT; CDR3: CASLRRGGVADTQYF
D: NA; J: TRBJ2-4; size: NA; V: TRBV21-1; DNA: TGTGCCAGCTTACCCGGGGGGGGAGGAAACATTCAGTACTTC; CDR3: CASLPGGGGNIQYF
D: NA; J: TRBJ1-6; size: NA; V: TRBV19; DNA: TGTGCCAGTAGAAAGAACAGGGTGGCAAATTCACCCCTCCACTTT; CDR3: CASRKNRVANSPLHF
D: TRBD2; J: TRBJ2-3; size: NA; V: TRBV10-3; DNA: TGTGCCATCAAGAATTTGGGCGGCGGGAGGGAGGGAGATACGCAGTATTTT; CDR3: CAIKNLGGGREGDTQYF
D: NA; J: TRBJ1-2; size: NA; V: TRBV4-3; DNA: TGCGCCAGCAGCCACAACTCTAGAGGGGGTGGCTACACCTTC; CDR3: CASSHNSRGGGYTF
D: NA; J: TRBJ2-1; size: few; V: TRBV30; DNA: TGTGCCTGGAGTGTGGGGAGTGTGACCAATGAGCAGTTCTTC; CDR3: CAWSVGSVTNEQFF
D: NA; J: TRBJ1-6; size: once; V: TRBV7-9; DNA: TGTGCCAGCAGCTTGACAGTCCTTAATTCACCCCTCCACTTT; CDR3: CASSLTVLNSPLHF
D: TRBD1; J: TRBJ1-2; size: NA; V: TRBV5-6; DNA: TGTGCCAGCAGCACCGGGACAGGGAACTATGGCTACACCTTC; CDR3: CASSTGTGNYGYTF
D: NA; J: TRBJ2-2; size: NA; V: TRBV4-1; DNA: TGCGCCAGCAGCCAAGAAAGGAAGGGGATTTTTACCGGGGAGCTGTTTTTT; CDR3: CASSQERKGIFTGELFF
D: TRBD2; J: TRBJ2-7; size: NA; V: TRBV6-5; DNA: TGTGCCAGCAGCTCCCCGGGGGGCTCCTACGAGCAGTACTTC; CDR3: CASSSPGGSYEQYF
D: TRBD1; J: TRBJ1-3; size: NA; V: TRBV5-6; DNA: TGTGCCAGCAGCTTGTGGGGAGGGACAGGAGGAAACACCATATATTTT; CDR3: CASSLWGGTGGNTIYF
D: NA; J: TRBJ2-1; size: NA; V: TRBV19; DNA: TGTGCCAGTAGTGGCGGCCCAACCACCTTTTACAATGAGCAGTTCTTC; CDR3: CASSGGPTTFYNEQFF
D: TRBD2; J: TRBJ2-3; size: NA; V: TRBV19; DNA: TGTGCCAGTAAATCAAGCGGGGACACAGATACGCAGTATTTT; CDR3: CASKSSGDTDTQYF
D: NA; J: TRBJ2-3; size: NA; V: TRBV6-5; DNA: TGTGCCAGCAGTTTCGACCCCAGTAGGGGGACAGATACGCAGTATTTT; CDR3: CASSFDPSRGTDTQYF
D: TRBD1; J: TRBJ2-7; size: NA; V: TRBV6-5; DNA: TGTGCCAGCAGTCGGGACAGGGAGGTCGGCGAGCAGTACTTC; CDR3: CASSRDREVGEQYF
D: TRBD1; J: TRBJ2-5; size: NA; V: TRBV5-8; DNA: TGTGCCAGTATCCGACAGGGGGGATGGCAAGAGACCCAGTACTTC; CDR3: CASIRQGGWQETQYF
D: TRBD1; J: TRBJ1-5; size: NA; V: TRBV28; DNA: TGTGCCAGCAGTTCAGGGGGGAGCAATCAGCCCCAGCATTTT; CDR3: CASSSGGSNQPQHF
D: TRBD1; J: TRBJ1-4; size: NA; V: TRBV3-1/TRBV3-2; DNA: TGTGCCAGCAGCCAAGGGACAGGGACTGCTAATGAAAAACTGTTTTTT; CDR3: CASSQGTGTANEKLFF
D: NA; J: TRBJ2-7; size: NA; V: TRBV28; DNA: TGTGCCAGCAGTTCTGCAGGGGACGAGCAGTACTTC; CDR3: CASSSAGDEQYF
D: NA; J: TRBJ2-7; size: few; V: TRBV27; DNA: TGTGCCAGCAGTTCCTACTACGAGCAGTACTTC; CDR3: CASSSYYEQYF
D: NA; J: TRBJ2-3; size: NA; V: TRBV21-1; DNA: TGTGCCAGCAGCGAAAGGCGGACTAGCGGGAGTGGTAGCACAGATACGCAGTATTTT; CDR3: CASSERRTSGSGSTDTQYF
D: NA; J: TRBJ2-7; size: NA; V: TRBV18; DNA: TGTGCCAGCTCAGAGAGCCCTGATTGGGAGCAGTACTTC; CDR3: CASSESPDWEQYF
D: TRBD1; J: TRBJ1-5; size: NA; V: TRBV4-1; DNA: TGCGCCAGCAGCTCGGCGCCAAGGGGGCCCAGCAATCAGCCCCAGCATTTT; CDR3: CASSSAPRGPSNQPQHF
D: NA; J: TRBJ2-7; size: NA; V: TRBV7-3; DNA: TGTGCCAGCAGCCGGACCCTCGAGGGCGAGCAGTACTTC; CDR3: CASSRTLEGEQYF
D: TRBD2; J: TRBJ2-5; size: once; V: TRBV11-2; DNA: TGTGCCAGCAGCCCGACTAGCGGGGCGTTTCAAGAGACCCAGTACTTC; CDR3: CASSPTSGAFQETQYF